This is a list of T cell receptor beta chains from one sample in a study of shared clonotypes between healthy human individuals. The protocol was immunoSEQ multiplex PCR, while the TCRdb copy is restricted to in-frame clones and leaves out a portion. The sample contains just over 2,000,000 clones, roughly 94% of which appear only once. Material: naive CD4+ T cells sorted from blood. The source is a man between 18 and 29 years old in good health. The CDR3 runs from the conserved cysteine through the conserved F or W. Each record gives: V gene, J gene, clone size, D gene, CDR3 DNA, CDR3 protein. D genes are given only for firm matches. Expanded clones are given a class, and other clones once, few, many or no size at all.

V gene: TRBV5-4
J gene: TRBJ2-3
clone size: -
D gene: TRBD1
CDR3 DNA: TGTGCCAGCAGCAAGACAGGGGGTAATGCAGATACGCAGTATTTT
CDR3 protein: CASSKTGGNADTQYF

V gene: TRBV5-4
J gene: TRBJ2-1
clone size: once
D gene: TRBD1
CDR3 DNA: TGTGCCAGCAGCCCGACAGGGATCGATGAGCAGTTCTTC
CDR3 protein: CASSPTGIDEQFF

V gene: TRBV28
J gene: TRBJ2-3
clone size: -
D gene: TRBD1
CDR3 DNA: TGTGCCAGCAGTTCACGGACAGGCCGAACAGATACGCAGTATTTT
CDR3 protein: CASSSRTGRTDTQYF

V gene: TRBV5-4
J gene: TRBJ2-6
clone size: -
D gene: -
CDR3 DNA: TGTGCCAGCAGCTTGGCCATCGGCAGTAAAACCTCTGGGGCCAACGTCCTGACTTTC
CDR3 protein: CASSLAIGSKTSGANVLTF

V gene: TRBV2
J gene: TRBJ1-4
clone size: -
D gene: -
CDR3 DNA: TGTGCCAGCAGGACCGACCGGGCAACTAATGAAAAACTGTTTTTT
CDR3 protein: CASRTDRATNEKLFF

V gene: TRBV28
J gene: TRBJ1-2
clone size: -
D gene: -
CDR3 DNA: TGTGCCAGCAGCCGAACAGGGTACGCCTATGGCTACACCTTC
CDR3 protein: CASSRTGYAYGYTF

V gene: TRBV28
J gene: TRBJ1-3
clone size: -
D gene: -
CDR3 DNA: TGTGCCAGCAGCACAGGTTTCTCTGGAAACACCATATATTTT
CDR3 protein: CASSTGFSGNTIYF

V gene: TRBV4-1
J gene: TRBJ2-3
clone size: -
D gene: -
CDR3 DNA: TGCGCCAGCAGCCAAGGGGCTAGCACAGATACGCAGTATTTT
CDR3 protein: CASSQGASTDTQYF

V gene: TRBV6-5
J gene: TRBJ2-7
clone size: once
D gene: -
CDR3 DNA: TGTGCCAGCAGTTCGTTGGCTGGTCCCTACGAGCAGTACTTC
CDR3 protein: CASSSLAGPYEQYF

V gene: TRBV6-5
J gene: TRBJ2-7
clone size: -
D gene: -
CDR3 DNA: TGTGCCAGCAGTTATGTCAGGGGCTCCTACGAGCAGTACTTC
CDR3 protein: CASSYVRGSYEQYF

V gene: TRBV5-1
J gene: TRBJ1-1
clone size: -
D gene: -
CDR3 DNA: TGCGCCAGCAGCCCCTGGACGGCGAACACTGAAGCTTTCTTT
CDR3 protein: CASSPWTANTEAFF

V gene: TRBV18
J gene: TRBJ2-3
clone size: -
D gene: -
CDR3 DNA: TGTGCCAGCTCACCCGGGGATACGCAGTATTTT
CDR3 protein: CASSPGDTQYF

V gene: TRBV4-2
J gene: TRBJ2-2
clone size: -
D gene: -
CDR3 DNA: TGTGCCAGCAGCCAAGACAAAACGGGACAGAACACCGGGGAGCTGTTTTTT
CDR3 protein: CASSQDKTGQNTGELFF

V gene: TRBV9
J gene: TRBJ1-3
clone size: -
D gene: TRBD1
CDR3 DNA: TGTGCCAGCAGGGACAGGGGAAACACCATATATTTT
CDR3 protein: CASRDRGNTIYF

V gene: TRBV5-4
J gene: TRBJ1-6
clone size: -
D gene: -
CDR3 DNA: TGTGCCAGCAGCTTTACAGGGAATCCACCCCTCCACTTT
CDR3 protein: CASSFTGNPPLHF

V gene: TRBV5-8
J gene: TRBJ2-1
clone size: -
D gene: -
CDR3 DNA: TGTGCCAGCAGCCTGGGGAACCGGCGGGACAATGAGCAGTTCTTC
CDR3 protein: CASSLGNRRDNEQFF

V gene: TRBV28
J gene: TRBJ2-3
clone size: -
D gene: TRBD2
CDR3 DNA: TGTGCCAGCAGTTTGGCGGGGGGGCCCACAGATACGCAGTATTTT
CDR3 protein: CASSLAGGPTDTQYF

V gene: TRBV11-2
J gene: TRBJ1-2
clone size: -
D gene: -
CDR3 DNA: TGTGCCAGCAGCTTAGGGGTTGGTCTCGGGGAACTTGATGGCTACACCTTC
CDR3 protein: CASSLGVGLGELDGYTF

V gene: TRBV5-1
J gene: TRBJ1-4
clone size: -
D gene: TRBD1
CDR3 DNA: TGCGCCAGCAGCCGGGACAGGGGGGAGGAAAAACTGTTTTTT
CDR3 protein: CASSRDRGEEKLFF

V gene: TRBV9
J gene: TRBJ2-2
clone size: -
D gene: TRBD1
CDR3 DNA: TGTGCCAGCAGCTCACGGGACAGCGCGAACACCGGGGAGCTGTTTTTT
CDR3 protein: CASSSRDSANTGELFF

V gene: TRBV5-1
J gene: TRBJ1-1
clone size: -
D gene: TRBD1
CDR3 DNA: TGCGCCAGCAGCACCTCAAGGGGGCCGTGGACTGAAGCTTTCTTT
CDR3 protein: CASSTSRGPWTEAFF

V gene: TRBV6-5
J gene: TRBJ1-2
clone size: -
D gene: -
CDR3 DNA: TGTGCCAGCAGTACCCCGGGCAGCTATGGCTACACCTTC
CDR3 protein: CASSTPGSYGYTF

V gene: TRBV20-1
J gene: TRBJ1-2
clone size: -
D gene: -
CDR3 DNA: TGCAGTGCTAGAGATAGCTATGGCTACACCTTC
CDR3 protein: CSARDSYGYTF

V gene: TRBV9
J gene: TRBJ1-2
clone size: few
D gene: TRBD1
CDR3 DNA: TGTGCCAGCAGCGCGACCGACAGGGTTGTAGGCTACACCTTC
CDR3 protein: CASSATDRVVGYTF

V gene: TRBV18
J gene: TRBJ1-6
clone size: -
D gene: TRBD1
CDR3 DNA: TGTGCCAGCTCACCGGGACAGGGAGATAATTCACCCCTCCACTTT
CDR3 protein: CASSPGQGDNSPLHF

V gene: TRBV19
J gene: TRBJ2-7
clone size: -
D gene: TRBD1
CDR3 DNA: TGTGCCAGTAGTAGAGCTCGGACAGGGATCACCTACGAGCAGTACTTC
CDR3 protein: CASSRARTGITYEQYF

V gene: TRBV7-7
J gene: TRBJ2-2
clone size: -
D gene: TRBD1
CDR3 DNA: TGTGCTAGCAGCAATCTACAGGGGGCAGGCGGGGAGCTGTTTTTT
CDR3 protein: CASSNLQGAGGELFF

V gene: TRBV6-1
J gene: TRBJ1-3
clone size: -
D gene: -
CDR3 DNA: TGTGCCAGTTGGTGGGACGGGCTAGTGAGGAACACCATATATTTT
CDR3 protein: CASWWDGLVRNTIYF

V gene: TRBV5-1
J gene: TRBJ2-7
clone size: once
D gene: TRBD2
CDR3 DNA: TGCGCCAGCAGCTCTGGTACTAGCGGACTAACCTACGAGCAGTACTTC
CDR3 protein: CASSSGTSGLTYEQYF

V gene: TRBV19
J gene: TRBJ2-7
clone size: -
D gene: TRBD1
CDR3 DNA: TGTGCCAGTATCAACCGGGACAGGGACATCATGAGTTCCTACGAGCAGTACTTC
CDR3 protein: CASINRDRDIMSSYEQYF

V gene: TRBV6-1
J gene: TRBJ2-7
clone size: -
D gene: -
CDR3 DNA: TGTGCCAGCAGTGACCCATACGAGCAGTACTTC
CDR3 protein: CASSDPYEQYF

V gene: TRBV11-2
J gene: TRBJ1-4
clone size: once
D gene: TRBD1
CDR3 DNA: TGTGCCAGCAGCTCCCAGGGACAGCCTAATGAAAAACTGTTTTTT
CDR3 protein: CASSSQGQPNEKLFF

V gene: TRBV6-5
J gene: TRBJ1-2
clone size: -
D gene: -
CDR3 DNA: TGTGCCAGCAGCCCCCGCAGGTACTATGGCTACACCTTC
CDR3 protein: CASSPRRYYGYTF

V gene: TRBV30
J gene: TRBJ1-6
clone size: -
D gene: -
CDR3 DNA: TGTGCCTGGAGCAGGGGCGTCGGCTCACCCCTCCACTTT
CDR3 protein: CAWSRGVGSPLHF

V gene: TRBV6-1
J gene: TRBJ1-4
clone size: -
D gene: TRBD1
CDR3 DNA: TGTGCCAGCAGCGCGGGACAGGGTTATGAAAAACTGTTTTTT
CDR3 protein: CASSAGQGYEKLFF

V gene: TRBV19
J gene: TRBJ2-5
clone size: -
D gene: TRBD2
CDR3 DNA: TGTGCCAGTAGTATACTTGGCCTAGCGGACCAAGAGACCCAGTACTTC
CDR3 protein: CASSILGLADQETQYF

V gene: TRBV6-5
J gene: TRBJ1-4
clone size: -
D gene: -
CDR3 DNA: TGTGCCAGCAGGAGCACTAATGAAAAACTGTTTTTT
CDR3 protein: CASRSTNEKLFF

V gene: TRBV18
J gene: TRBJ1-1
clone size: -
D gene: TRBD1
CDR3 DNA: TGTGCCAGCTCACCGGGGACAGAAATGGGCACTGAAGCTTTCTTT
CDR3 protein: CASSPGTEMGTEAFF

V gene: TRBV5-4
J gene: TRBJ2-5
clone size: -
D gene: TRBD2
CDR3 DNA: TGTGCCAGCAGCCTATTGGGACTAGCGGGAAAAGAGACCCAGTACTTC
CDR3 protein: CASSLLGLAGKETQYF

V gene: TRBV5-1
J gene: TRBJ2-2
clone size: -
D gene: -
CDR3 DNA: TGCGCCAGCAGCCCTAGCATTAACACCGGGGAGCTGTTTTTT
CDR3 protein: CASSPSINTGELFF

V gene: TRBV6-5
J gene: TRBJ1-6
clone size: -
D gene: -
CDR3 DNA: TGTGCCAGCAGTTTTTCGACTATCTATAATTCACCCCTCCACTTT
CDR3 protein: CASSFSTIYNSPLHF

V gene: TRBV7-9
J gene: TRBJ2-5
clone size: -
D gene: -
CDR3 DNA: TGTGCCAGCAGCTTCGATCTGGTCCAAGAGACCCAGTACTTC
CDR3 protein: CASSFDLVQETQYF

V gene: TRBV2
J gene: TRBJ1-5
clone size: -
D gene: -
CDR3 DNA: TGTGCCAGCAGTGAAAGAGGAAATAGCAATCAGCCCCAGCATTTT
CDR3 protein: CASSERGNSNQPQHF

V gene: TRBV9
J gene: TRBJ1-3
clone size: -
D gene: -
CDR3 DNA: TGTGCCAGCAGCCCCGACAGCCCTGGAAACACCATATATTTT
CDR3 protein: CASSPDSPGNTIYF